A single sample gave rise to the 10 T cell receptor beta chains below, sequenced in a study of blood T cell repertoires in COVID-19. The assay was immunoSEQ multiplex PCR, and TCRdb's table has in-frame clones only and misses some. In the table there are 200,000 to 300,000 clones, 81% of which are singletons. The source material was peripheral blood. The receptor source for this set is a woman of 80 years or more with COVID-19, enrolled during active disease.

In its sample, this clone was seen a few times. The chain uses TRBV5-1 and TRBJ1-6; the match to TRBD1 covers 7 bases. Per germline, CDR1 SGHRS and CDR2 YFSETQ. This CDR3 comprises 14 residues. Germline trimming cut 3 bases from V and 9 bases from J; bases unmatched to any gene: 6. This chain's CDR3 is CASSSTGYGSPLHF. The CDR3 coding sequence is TGCGCCAGCAGCTCGACAGGGTATGGTTCACCCCTCCACTTT.

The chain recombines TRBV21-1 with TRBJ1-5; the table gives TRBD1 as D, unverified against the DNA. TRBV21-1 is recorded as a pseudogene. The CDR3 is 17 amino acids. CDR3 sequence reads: CASSPDTGTHSNQPQHF. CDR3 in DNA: TGTGCCAGCAGCCCAGATACAGGGACCCATAGCAATCAGCCCCAGCATTTT.

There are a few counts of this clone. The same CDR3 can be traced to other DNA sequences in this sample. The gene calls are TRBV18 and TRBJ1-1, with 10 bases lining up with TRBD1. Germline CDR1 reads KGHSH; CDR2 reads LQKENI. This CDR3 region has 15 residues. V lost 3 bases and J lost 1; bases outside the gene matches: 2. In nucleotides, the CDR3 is TGTGCCAGCTCACCCAGGACAGGGGGGAACACTGAAGCTTTCTTT. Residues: CASSPRTGGNTEAFF.

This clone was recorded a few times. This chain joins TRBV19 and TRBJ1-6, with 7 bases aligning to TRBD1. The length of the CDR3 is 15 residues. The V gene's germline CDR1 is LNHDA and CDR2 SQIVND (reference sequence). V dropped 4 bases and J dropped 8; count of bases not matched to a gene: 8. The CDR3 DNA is TGTGCCAGTAGTAGGGGGGACAGACCCGATTCACCCCTCCACTTT. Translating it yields CASSRGDRPDSPLHF.

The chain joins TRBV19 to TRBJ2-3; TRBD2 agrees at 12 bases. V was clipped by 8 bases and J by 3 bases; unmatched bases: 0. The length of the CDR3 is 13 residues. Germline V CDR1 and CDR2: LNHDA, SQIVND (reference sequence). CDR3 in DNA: TGTGCCAGTGGACTAGCGGGGACAGATACGCAGTATTTT. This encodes CASGLAGTDTQYF.

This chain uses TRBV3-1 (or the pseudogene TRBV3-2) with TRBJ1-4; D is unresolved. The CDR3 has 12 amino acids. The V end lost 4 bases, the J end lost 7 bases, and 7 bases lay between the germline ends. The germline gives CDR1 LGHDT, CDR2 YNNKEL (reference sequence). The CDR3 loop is CASSPLSEKLFF. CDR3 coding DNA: TGTGCCAGCAGCCCCCTGTCTGAAAAACTGTTTTTT.

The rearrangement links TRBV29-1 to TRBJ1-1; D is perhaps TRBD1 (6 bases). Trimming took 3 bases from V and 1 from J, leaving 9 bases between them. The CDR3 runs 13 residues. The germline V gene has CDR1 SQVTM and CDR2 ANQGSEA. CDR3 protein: CSVDDRQNTEAFF. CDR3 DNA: TGCAGCGTTGATGACAGGCAGAACACTGAAGCTTTCTTT.

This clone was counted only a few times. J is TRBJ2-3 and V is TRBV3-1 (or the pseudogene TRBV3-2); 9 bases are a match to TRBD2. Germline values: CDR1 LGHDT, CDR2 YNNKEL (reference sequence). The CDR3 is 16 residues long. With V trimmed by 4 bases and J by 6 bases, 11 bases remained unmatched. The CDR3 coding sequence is TGTGCCAGCAGCCGCGGGAGGGGGCCCAGCGCGGATACGCAGTATTTT. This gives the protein CASSRGRGPSADTQYF.

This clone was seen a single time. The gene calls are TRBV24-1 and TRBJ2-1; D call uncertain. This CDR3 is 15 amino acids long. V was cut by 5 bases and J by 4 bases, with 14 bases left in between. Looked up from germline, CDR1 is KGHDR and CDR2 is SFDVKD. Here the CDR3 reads CATSARGDAYNEQFF. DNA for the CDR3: TGTGCCACCAGTGCCCGAGGTGACGCGTACAATGAGCAGTTCTTC.

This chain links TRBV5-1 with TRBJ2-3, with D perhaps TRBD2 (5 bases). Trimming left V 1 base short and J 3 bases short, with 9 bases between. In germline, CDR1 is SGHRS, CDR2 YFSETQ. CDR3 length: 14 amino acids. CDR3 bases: TGCGCCAGCAGCTTGCGGGGAGATACAGATACGCAGTATTTT. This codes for CASSLRGDTDTQYF.